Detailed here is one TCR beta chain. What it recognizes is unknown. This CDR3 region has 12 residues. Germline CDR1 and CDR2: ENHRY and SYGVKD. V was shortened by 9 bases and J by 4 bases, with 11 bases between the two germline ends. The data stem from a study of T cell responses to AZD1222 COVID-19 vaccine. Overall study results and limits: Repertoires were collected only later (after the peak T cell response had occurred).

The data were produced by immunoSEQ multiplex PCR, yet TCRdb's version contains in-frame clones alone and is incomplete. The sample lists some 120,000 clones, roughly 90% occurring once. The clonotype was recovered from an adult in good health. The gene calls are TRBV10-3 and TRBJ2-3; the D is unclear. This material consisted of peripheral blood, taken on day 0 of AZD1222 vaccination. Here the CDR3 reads CAMASSADTQYF. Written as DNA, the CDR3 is TGTGCCATGGCGAGCTCGGCAGATACGCAGTATTTT.